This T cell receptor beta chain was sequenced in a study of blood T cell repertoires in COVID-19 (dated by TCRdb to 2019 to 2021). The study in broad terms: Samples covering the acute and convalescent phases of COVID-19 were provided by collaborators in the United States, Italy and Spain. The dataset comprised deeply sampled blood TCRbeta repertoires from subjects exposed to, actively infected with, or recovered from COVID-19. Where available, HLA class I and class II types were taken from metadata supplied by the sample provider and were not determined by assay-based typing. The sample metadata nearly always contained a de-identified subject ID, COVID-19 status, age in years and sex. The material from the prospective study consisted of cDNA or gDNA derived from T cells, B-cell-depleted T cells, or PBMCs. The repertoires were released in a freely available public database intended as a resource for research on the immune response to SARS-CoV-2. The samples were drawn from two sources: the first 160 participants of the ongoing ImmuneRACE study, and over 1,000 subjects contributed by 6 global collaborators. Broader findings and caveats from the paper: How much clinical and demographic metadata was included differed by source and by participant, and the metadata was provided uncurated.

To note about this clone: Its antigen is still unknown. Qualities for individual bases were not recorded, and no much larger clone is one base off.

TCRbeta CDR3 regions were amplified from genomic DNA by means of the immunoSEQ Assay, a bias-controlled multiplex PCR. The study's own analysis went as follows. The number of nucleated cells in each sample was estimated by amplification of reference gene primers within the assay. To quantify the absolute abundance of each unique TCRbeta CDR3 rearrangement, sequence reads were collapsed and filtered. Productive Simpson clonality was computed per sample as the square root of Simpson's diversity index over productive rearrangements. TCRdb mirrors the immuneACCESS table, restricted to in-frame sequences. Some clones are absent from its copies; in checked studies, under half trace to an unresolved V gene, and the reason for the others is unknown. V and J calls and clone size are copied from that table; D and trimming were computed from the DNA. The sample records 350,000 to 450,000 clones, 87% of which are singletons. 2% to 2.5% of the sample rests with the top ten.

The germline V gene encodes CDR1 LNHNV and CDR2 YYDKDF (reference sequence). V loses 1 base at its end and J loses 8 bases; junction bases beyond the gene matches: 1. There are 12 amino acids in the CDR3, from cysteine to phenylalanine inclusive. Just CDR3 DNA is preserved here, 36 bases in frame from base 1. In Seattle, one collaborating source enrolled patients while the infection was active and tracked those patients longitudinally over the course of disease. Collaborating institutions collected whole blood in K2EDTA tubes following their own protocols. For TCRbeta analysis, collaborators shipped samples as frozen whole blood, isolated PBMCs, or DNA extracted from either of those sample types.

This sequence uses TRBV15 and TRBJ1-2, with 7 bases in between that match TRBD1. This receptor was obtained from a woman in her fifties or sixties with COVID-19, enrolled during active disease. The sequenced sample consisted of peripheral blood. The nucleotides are TGTGCCACCAGCAGAGGAGGGGGCGGCTACACCTTC. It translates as CATSRGGGGYTF. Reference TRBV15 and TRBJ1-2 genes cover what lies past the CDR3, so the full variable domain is DAMVIQNPRYQVTQFGKPVTLSCSQTLNHNVMYWYQQKSSQAPKLLFHYYDKDFNNEADTPDNFQSRRPNTSFCFLDIRSPGLGDTAMYLCATSRGGGGYTFGSGTRLTVV.